This TCR beta chain stems from a study of technical replicates of blood from a handful of donors. The V gene's germline CDR1 is SNHLY and CDR2 FYNNEI. The CDR3 spans 15 residues. Deletions cut 4 bases from V and 5 bases from J, with 14 bases between. Profiling relied on immunoSEQ multiplex PCR, and the TCRdb table lists in-frame clones only, not all of them. The profile shows 70,000 to 85,000 clones, 95% to 98% of them singletons. The chain links TRBV2 to TRBJ1-4, with TRBD1 as a possible D gene (6 bases). The specimen was T cells isolated from PBMCs. The TCR sequence derives from a human donor in good health. The CDR3 spells CASSGWRTDNEKLFF. The DNA for the CDR3 is TGTGCCAGCAGTGGTTGGAGGACAGACAATGAAAAACTGTTTTTT.